This TCR beta chain came from a study of regulatory T cells in long-lasting Graves disease. Study-level results: Possibly, accuracy suffered from the small sample size.

As to time point: newly diagnosed GD, antithyroid drugs for less than 3 months. Generation of the TCR library employed RNA extracted from PBMCs. It was an endocrinology department in Xi'an, China, that provided the patients. At least ten counts were recorded for this clonotype. The antigen remains undetermined. Through Arm-PCR of CDR3 regions and iRepertoire HTBI primers, TCR beta libraries were built. TCRdb re-analysed the multiplex PCR reads in MiXCR, keeping a single row per CDR3 protein. The sample includes more than 450,000 distinct CDR3 sequences, about a sixth seen only once; the top ten take more than 10%. The V end was cut by 1 base, the J end by 4 bases, with 19 bases between. Germline CDR1 reads SGHVS; CDR2 reads FQNEAQ. This CDR3 contains 18 residues. The same sample was also studied in work on T cells in Graves' hyperthyroidism and ophthalmopathy. That source reports: The diagnoses drew upon clinical symptoms, serum thyroxine and TRAb, thyroid ultrasound and orbital computed tomography. Using the HTBI primer set, a first-round RT-PCR was run on the TCR CDR3.

The V gene is TRBV7-8, the J gene TRBJ2-2; no definite D call. This sequence originates from a middle-aged man with Graves disease. Sequencing was performed on peripheral blood mononuclear cells (PBMCs), taken at new diagnosis, from a patient treated with antithyroid drugs. The CDR3 DNA sequence: TGTGCCAGCAGCTTAGTCGCTCTGGTTTGGGAAGGCACCGGGGAGCTGTTTTTT. It specifies CASSLVALVWEGTGELFF.